These 3 T cell receptor beta chains were all obtained from the same sample, sequenced in a study of vaccination effects on CD4 cells after COVID-19. Antigens for these TCRs are unknown. Sequenced by immunoSEQ multiplex PCR; TCRdb stores in-frame clones only, minus some. The table records fewer than 35,000 clones, around 70% of them present only once. Scientists isolated CD4+ T cells after an approximately 11-day culture period ended. The sequenced sample was CD4+ T cells from PBMCs cultured without peptide, obtained before COVID-19 vaccination. Receptor source: a human donor who received a COVID-19 vaccine.

The sample holds one count of this clone. The chain joins TRBV5-4 to TRBJ2-5, with 7 bases aligning to TRBD2. This CDR3 is built from 17 residues. The V and J ends lost 4 bases and 4 bases, in that order; junction bases with no gene match: 16. Germline V lookup: CDR1 SGHNT, CDR2 YYREEE (reference sequence). The CDR3 coding sequence is TGTGCCAGCAGCAAGACCTTTTCTAGCGGCGTGGGAGAGACCCAGTACTTC. Translation gives CASSKTFSSGVGETQYF. The whole variable domain, filled in from reference TRBV5-4 and TRBJ2-5, reads ETGVTQSPTHLIKTRGQQVTLRCSSQSGHNTVSWYQQALGQGPQFIFQYYREEENGRGNFPPRFSGLQFPNYSSELNVNALELDDSALYLCASSKTFSSGVGETQYFGPGTRLLVL.

The V and J genes are TRBV19 and TRBJ1-1, with D maybe TRBD1 (5 bases). CDR3 length equals 16 residues. The V and J ends lost 5 bases and 0 bases respectively, with 16 bases between them. Germline assignment: CDR1 LNHDA and CDR2 SQIVND (reference sequence). The CDR3 region has the DNA TGTGCCAGTAGTGGAATGAGGGCAGGGATGAACACTGAAGCTTTCTTT. It translates to CASSGMRAGMNTEAFF.

The rearrangement joins TRBV24-1 to TRBJ2-1, with TRBD1 matching 10 bases. The CDR3 is 16 amino acids. The trim removed 5 bases at V and 8 bases at J, leaving 11 bases unmatched. Germline loops: CDR1 KGHDR, CDR2 SFDVKD. DNA for the CDR3: TGTGCCACCAGTGCCTCGACAGGGGGCGGGAGTGATGAGCAGTTCTTC. Encoded protein: CATSASTGGGSDEQFF.